This TCR beta chain was captured by sequencing in a study of blood T cell repertoires in COVID-19 (dated by TCRdb to 2020 to 2022). For the study in its entirety: Samples covering the acute and convalescent phases of COVID-19 were provided by collaborators in the United States, Italy and Spain. A freely available public database, intended as a resource for researchers studying the immune response to SARS-CoV-2, is where the repertoires were released. HLA class I and class II types, where available, came from metadata supplied by the sample provider rather than from assay-based typing. The samples were drawn from the first 160 participants of the ongoing ImmuneRACE study and from some 1,300 subjects provided by 6 global collaborators. Deeply sampled blood TCRbeta repertoires from subjects exposed to, actively infected with, or recovered from COVID-19 were included in the dataset. The material from the prospective study consisted of cDNA or gDNA derived from T cells, B-cell-depleted T cells, or PBMCs. The sample metadata nearly always contained a de-identified subject ID, COVID-19 status, age in years and sex. On the study overall, not on this receptor specifically: The quantity of clinical and demographic metadata differed by source and by participant and was supplied without curation.

Of note for this clone: It lacks a known antigen. No qualities accompany the bases; no much larger clone lies one base away.

TCRbeta CDR3 regions were amplified from genomic DNA by means of the immunoSEQ Assay, a bias-controlled multiplex PCR. The authors processed their data as follows. The number of nucleated cells in each sample was estimated from the amplification of reference gene primers within the assay. To quantify the absolute abundance of each unique TCRbeta CDR3 rearrangement, sequence reads were collapsed and filtered. For each sample, productive Simpson clonality was calculated as the square root of Simpson's diversity index across productive rearrangements. This is the immuneACCESS table as TCRdb keeps it, with only in-frame sequences that have V and J called. A part of the clones is gone; compared with another copy, unresolved V genes explain less than half, and the rest is unexplained. That table furnishes V, J and clone size, whereas the DNA furnished D and trimming. The sample table shows fewer than 200,000 clones, and about 87% are seen once. Jointly, the top ten make up 3% to 4% of the sample.

The trim is 8 bases for V and 4 bases for J, with a gap of 14 bases between the germline ends. The CDR3, cysteine through phenylalanine, is 13 amino acids long. The entry retains the CDR3 DNA only, 39 bases that are in frame from base 1. The germline V gene supplies CDR1 MDHEN and CDR2 SYDVKM. Another Seattle source contributed samples from volunteer blood donors who had recovered from COVID-19. Collaborating institutions collected whole blood in K2EDTA tubes following their own protocols. For TCRbeta analysis, collaborators shipped samples as frozen whole blood, isolated PBMCs, or DNA extracted from either of those sample types.

The clonotype originates from a woman aged 60-75 years who had recovered from COVID-19. This chain joins TRBV28 to TRBJ1-2; too little of a D gene remains to name it. Source material: peripheral blood. CDR3 protein: CASHGGQIYGYTF. The DNA is TGTGCCAGCCATGGAGGTCAAATCTATGGCTACACCTTC.